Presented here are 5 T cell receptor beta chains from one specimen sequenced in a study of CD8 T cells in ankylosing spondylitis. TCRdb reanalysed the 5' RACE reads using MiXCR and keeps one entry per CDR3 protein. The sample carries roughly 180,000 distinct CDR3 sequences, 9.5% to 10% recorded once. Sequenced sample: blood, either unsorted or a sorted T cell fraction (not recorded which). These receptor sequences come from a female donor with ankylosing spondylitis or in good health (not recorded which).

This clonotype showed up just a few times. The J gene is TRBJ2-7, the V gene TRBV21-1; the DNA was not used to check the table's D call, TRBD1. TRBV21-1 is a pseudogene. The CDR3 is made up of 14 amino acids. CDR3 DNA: TGTGCCAGCAGCAAAGGCAGGGATTCCTACGAGCAGTACTTC. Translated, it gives CASSKGRDSYEQYF.

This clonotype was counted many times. CDR3 in amino acids: CSARDGGMNTEAFF. In DNA form, the CDR3 reads TGCAGTGCTAGAGACGGTGGGATGAACACTGAAGCTTTCTTT. The chain has TRBV20-1 and TRBJ1-1; D ambiguous. CDR3 size: 14 residues. The germline gives CDR1 DFQATT, CDR2 SNEGSKA (reference sequence). V was trimmed by 0 bases and J by 0 bases, leaving 8 bases between them.

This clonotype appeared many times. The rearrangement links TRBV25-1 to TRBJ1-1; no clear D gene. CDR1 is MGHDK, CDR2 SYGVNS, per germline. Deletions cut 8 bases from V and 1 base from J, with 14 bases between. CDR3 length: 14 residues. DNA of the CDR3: TGTGCCAGCCGGGCGCGTCCATGGAACACTGAAGCTTTCTTT. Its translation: CASRARPWNTEAFF.

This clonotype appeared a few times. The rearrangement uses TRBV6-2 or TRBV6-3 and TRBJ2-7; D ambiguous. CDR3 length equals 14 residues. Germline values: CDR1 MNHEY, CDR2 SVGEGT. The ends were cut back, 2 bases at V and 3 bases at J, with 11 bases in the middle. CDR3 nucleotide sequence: TGTGCCAGCAGTTACGTGGAGATCCACTACGAGCAGTACTTC. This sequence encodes CASSYVEIHYEQYF.

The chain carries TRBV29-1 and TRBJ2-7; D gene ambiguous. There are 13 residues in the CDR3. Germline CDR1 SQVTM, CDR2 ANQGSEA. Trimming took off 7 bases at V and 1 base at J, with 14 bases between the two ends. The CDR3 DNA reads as TGCAGCGCGGTCCTTCTGGGATCCTACGAGCAGTACTTC. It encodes CSAVLLGSYEQYF.